The present T cell receptor beta chain was sequenced within a study of blood T cell repertoires in COVID-19. Study overall: COVID-19 samples, acute and convalescent, were from the United States, Italy and Spain. The cDNA or gDNA used as material had been derived from T cells, B-cell-depleted T cells, or PBMCs.

V dropped 2 bases and J dropped 2 bases, with 12 bases sitting between them. The CDR3 runs 15 residues. Germline V gene data show CDR1 as SNHLY and CDR2 as FYNNEI. Original methodology: Reference gene primers were amplified, and this amplification served to estimate nucleated cell counts. The protocol was immunoSEQ multiplex PCR, while the TCRdb copy is restricted to in-frame clones and leaves out a portion. The DNA was the basis for D and trimming; V, J and clone size are from that table. Of some 120,000 clones listed, around 80% were seen once; the top ten hold 1.5% to 2%. Sequences were obtained from peripheral blood. The rearrangement links TRBV2 to TRBJ1-2, with D perhaps matching TRBD1 (5 bases). This receptor was taken from a man aged 65 to 85 with acute or convalescent COVID-19. In DNA form, the CDR3 reads TGTGCCAGCAGTGAAAGGAACGGGGGAAACTATGGCTACACCTTC. Translated, it gives CASSERNGGNYGYTF.